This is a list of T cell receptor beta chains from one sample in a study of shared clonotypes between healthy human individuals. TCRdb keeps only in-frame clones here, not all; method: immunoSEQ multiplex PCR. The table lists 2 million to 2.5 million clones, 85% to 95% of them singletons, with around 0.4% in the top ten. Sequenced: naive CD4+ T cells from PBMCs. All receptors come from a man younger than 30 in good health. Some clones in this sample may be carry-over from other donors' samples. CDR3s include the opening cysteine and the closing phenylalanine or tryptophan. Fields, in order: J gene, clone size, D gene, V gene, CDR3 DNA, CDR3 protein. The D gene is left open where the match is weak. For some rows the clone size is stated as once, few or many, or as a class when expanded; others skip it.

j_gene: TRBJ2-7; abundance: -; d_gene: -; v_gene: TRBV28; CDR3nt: TGTGCCAGCAGTTCCCCCCGACAAACCTACGAGCAGTACTTC; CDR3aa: CASSSPRQTYEQYF
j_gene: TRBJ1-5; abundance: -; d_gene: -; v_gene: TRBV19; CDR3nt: TGTGCCAGTAGTATAGGTATGGCAGGCAATCAGCCCCAGCATTTT; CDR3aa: CASSIGMAGNQPQHF
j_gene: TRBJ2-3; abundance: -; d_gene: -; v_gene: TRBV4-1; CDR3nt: TGCGCCAGCAGCCAAGCCGGACGGGGACCAGATACGCAGTATTTT; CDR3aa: CASSQAGRGPDTQYF
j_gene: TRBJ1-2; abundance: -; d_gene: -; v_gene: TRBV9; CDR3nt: TGTGCCAGCAGCCCAGGGGTCGGGTATGGCTACACCTTC; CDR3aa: CASSPGVGYGYTF
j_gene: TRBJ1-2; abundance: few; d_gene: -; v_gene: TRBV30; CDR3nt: TGTGCCTGGAGTCCCGGGGGCTCTTATGGCTACACCTTC; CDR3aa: CAWSPGGSYGYTF
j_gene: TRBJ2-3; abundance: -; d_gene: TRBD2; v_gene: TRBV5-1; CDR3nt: TGCGCCAGCAGCCGCCGGGACTACTCCCCAGATACGCAGTATTTT; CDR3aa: CASSRRDYSPDTQYF
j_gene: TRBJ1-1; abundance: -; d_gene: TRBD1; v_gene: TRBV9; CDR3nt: TGTGCCAGCAGCGCCAACCGGGACAGGGTGCCTGAAGCTTTCTTT; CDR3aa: CASSANRDRVPEAFF
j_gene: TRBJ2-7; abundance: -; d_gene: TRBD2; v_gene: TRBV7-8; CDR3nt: TGTGCCAGCAGCTGGACTAGCGGGATGTACGAGCAGTACTTC; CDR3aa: CASSWTSGMYEQYF
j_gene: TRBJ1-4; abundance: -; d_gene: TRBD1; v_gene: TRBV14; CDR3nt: TGTGCCAGCAGCCTAACGACAGGGCTAAATGAAAAACTGTTTTTT; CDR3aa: CASSLTTGLNEKLFF
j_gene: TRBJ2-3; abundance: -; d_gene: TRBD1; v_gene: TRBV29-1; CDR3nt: TGCAGCGTTGAAGATCGTTGGACAGGGGTAGCAGATACGCAGTATTTT; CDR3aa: CSVEDRWTGVADTQYF
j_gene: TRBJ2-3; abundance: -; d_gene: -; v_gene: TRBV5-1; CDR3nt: TGCGCCAGCAGTTCCCCCTCGGATACGCAGTATTTT; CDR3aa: CASSSPSDTQYF
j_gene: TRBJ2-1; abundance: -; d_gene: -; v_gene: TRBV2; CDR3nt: TGTGCCAGCAAAACGGACCGAAGCTCCTACAATGAGCAGTTCTTC; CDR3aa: CASKTDRSSYNEQFF
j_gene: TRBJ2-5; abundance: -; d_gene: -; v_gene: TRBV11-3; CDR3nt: TGTGCCAGCAGCGGATCCAGGGGAGAGACCCAGTACTTC; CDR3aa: CASSGSRGETQYF
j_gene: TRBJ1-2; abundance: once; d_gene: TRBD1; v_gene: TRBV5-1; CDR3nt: TGCGCCAGCAGCCTGATAGCAGGGACAGGGGCTCGAGGCTACACCTTC; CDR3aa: CASSLIAGTGARGYTF
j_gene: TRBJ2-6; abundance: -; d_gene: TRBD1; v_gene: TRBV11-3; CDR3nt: TGTGCCAGCAGCCAGTGGACAGGGACCGGGGCCAACGTCCTGACTTTC; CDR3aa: CASSQWTGTGANVLTF
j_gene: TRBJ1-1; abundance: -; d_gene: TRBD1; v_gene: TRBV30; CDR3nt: TGTGCCTGCACGGGACAGCTGAACACTGAAGCTTTCTTT; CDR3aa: CACTGQLNTEAFF
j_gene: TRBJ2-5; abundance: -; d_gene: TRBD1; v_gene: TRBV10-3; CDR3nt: TGTGCCATCAGGGACGGACAGGGACGGGGAGAGACCCAGTACTTC; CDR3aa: CAIRDGQGRGETQYF
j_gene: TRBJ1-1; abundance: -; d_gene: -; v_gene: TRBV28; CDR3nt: TGTGCCAGCAGCCTATGGGGGGGAGGGGGCACTGAAGCTTTCTTT; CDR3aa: CASSLWGGGGTEAFF
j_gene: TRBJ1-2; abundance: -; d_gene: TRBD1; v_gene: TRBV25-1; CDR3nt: TGTGCCAGCAGTGTCCGGACAGGGGGCGGTTATGGCTACACCTTC; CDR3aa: CASSVRTGGGYGYTF
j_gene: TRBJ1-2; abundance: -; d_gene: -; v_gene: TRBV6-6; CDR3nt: TGTGCCAGCAGTTACTCCGGAGGAATGAGCTCTGGCTACACCTTC; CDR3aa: CASSYSGGMSSGYTF
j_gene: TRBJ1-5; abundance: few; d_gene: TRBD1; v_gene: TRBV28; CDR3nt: TGTGCCAGCAGTTTACTCGGACAGGCTTACCAGCCCCAGCATTTT; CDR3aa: CASSLLGQAYQPQHF
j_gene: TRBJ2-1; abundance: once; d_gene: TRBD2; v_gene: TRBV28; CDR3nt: TGTGCCAGCCAGATCTCAGGACTAGCGGGAGTAAGGAATGAGCAGTTCTTC; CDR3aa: CASQISGLAGVRNEQFF
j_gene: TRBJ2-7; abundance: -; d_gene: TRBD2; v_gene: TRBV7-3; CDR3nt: TGTGCCAGCAGCCCCGGGACTAGCGGGGGCGAGCAGTACTTC; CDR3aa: CASSPGTSGGEQYF
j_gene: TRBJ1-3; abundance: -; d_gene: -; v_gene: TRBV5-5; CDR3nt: TGTGCCAGCAGCTCGGCTGGGGGCAGACCTGGAAACACCATATATTTT; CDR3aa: CASSSAGGRPGNTIYF
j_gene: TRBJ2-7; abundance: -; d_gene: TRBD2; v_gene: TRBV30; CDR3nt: TGTGCCTGGAACCGAGGACTAGCGTTTTACGAGCAGTACTTC; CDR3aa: CAWNRGLAFYEQYF
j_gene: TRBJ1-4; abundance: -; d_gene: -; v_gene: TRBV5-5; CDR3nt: TGTGCCAGCAGCGCCATCTCAGGGATGGGTGAAAAACTGTTTTTT; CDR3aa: CASSAISGMGEKLFF
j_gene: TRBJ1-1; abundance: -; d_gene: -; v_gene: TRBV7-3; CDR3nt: TGTGCCAGCAGCCTCCTCGGGTCCAGGTTGAACACTGAAGCTTTCTTT; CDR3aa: CASSLLGSRLNTEAFF
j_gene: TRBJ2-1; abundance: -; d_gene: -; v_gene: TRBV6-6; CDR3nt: TGTGCCAGCAGTTACCTGGTAGCGGACAATGAGCAGTTCTTC; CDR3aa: CASSYLVADNEQFF
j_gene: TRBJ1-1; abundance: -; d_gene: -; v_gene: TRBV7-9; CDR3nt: TGTGCCAGCAGCCGTACATGGGGGGCCTTTGAAGCTTTCTTT; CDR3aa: CASSRTWGAFEAFF
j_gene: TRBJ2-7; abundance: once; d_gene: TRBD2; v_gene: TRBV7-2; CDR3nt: TGTGCCAGCAGCTTAGTCCTAGCGGGAACCTACGAGCAGTACTTC; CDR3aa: CASSLVLAGTYEQYF
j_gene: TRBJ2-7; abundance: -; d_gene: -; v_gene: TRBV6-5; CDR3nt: TGTGCCAGCAGGAAGGGCAGGGTAGCCTACGAGCAGTACTTC; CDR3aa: CASRKGRVAYEQYF
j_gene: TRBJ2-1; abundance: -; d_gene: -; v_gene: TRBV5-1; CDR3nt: TGCGCCAGCAGCTTGGCCACTAGTGGTTACAATGAGCAGTTCTTC; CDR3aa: CASSLATSGYNEQFF
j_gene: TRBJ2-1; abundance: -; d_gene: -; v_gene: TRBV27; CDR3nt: TGTGCCAGCAGACCAGCAAACGGGAATGAGCAGTTCTTC; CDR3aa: CASRPANGNEQFF
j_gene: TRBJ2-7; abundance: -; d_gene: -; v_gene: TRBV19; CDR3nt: TGTGCCAGTACCCCGGCTGGCTCCTACGAGCAGTACTTC; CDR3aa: CASTPAGSYEQYF
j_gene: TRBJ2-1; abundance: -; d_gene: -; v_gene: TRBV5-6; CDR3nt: TGTGCCAGCAGCTTATTGTTGGGCGCCTACAATGAGCAGTTCTTC; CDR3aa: CASSLLLGAYNEQFF
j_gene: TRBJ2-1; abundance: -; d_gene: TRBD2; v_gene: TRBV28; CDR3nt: TGTGCCAGCAGTCTTGGCGGGAGGGCTTACAATGAGCAGTTCTTC; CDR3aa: CASSLGGRAYNEQFF
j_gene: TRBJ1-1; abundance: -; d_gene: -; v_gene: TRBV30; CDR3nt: TGTGCCTGCCCCCATGGTGGGGGGAACACTGAAGCTTTCTTT; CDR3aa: CACPHGGGNTEAFF
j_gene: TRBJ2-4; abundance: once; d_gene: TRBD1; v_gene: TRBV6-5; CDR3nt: TGTGCCAGCAGTTACTCAGCCAGGGGGCCAAAAAACATTCAGTACTTC; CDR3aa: CASSYSARGPKNIQYF